The rows below give T cell receptor beta chains drawn from one sample of a study of shared clonotypes between healthy human individuals. Only in-frame clones appear in the TCRdb table, and some are missing; sequencing was by immunoSEQ multiplex PCR. The data contain some 510,000 clones, around 74% of them singletons. The sequenced sample consisted of PBMCs. These receptors originate from a woman aged 35 to 49 in good health. Some clones in this sample may be carry-over from other donors' samples. The CDR3 runs from the conserved cysteine through the conserved F or W. Each record gives: D gene, clone size, V gene, CDR3 length, J gene, CDR3 protein, CDR3 DNA. A D gene is named only where the DNA matches it firmly. Rows give clone size only sometimes, using once, few, many, or a class for an expanded clone.

>NA|NA|TRBV6-1|16|TRBJ2-1
CASGEGVANSYNEQFF
TGTGCCAGCGGTGAGGGGGTTGCGAACTCCTACAATGAGCAGTTCTTC
>TRBD1|NA|TRBV5-6|15|TRBJ2-5
CASSPGDRWSETQYF
TGTGCCAGCAGCCCCGGGGACAGGTGGTCAGAGACCCAGTACTTC
>NA|NA|TRBV9|14|TRBJ2-1
CASSVVGVSNEQFF
TGTGCCAGCAGCGTAGTAGGGGTGAGCAATGAGCAGTTCTTC
>NA|few|TRBV5-1|16|TRBJ2-4
CASSLDRPGAKNIQYF
TGCGCCAGCAGCTTGGACAGGCCAGGGGCCAAAAACATTCAGTACTTC
>NA|NA|TRBV18|13|TRBJ2-7
CASSPGATYEQYF
TGTGCCAGCTCACCAGGGGCGACCTACGAGCAGTACTTC
>TRBD1|NA|TRBV5-5|15|TRBJ1-1
CASSPGQGARTEAFF
TGTGCCAGCAGCCCGGGACAGGGGGCTAGGACTGAAGCTTTCTTT
>NA|few|TRBV9|16|TRBJ2-1
CASSDQTEGGYNEQFF
TGTGCCAGCAGCGACCAGACAGAGGGTGGCTACAATGAGCAGTTCTTC
>TRBD1|NA|TRBV13|15|TRBJ1-3
CASSSTGGGRNTIYF
TGTGCCAGCAGCTCGACAGGGGGCGGTCGAAACACCATATATTTT
>TRBD2|many|TRBV9|15|TRBJ2-7
CASSVEAGGFEEQYF
TGTGCCAGCAGCGTAGAAGCGGGAGGGTTCGAAGAGCAGTACTTC
>NA|NA|TRBV27|14|TRBJ1-1
CASSSRDIATEAFF
TGTGCCAGCAGTTCCCGGGACATCGCAACTGAAGCTTTCTTT